This T cell receptor beta chain was sequenced for a study of spatial heterogeneity in lung cancer. Whole-study results and caveats: The number of expanded tumor alpha and beta chains correlated with mutation number.

TCRdb re-analysed the 5' RACE reads in MiXCR, keeping a single row per CDR3 protein. In the table there are over a thousand distinct CDR3 sequences, around 12% of which are singletons. Germline assignment: CDR1 SGHDT and CDR2 YYEEEE. The CDR3 is 17 residues long. Trimming stripped 0 bases from V and 0 bases from J, with 12 bases between. Sample time point: sample taken at primary tumor resection. At least ten counts were recorded for this clonotype. What it recognizes is unknown. Found in a library prepared for alpha chains, this beta chain is an off-target read, and its abundance has little meaning. The material was lung tumor tissue, obtained at surgery. The sequence was obtained from a male donor with early-stage non-small cell lung cancer. This sequence joins TRBV5-6 and TRBJ2-2, with D perhaps being TRBD1 or TRBD2 (5 bases each). The CDR3 is CASSLAAGAPNTGELFF. The CDR3 nucleotides read TGTGCCAGCAGCTTGGCCGCCGGGGCCCCGAACACCGGGGAGCTGTTTTTT.